The following is a TCR beta chain sequence with its context. What it binds is unknown. These data originate in a study of T-cell memory formation after mild COVID-19. MiXCR, run by TCRdb on the 5' RACE reads, gives a single entry per CDR3 protein. Here the sample spans fewer than 200,000 distinct CDR3 sequences, 10% to 15% being singletons. CDR1 is MNHNS, CDR2 SASEGT, per germline. V was clipped by 4 bases and J by 0 bases, with 10 bases between them. The CDR3 has 14 amino acids. Study-wide results and caveats: A second wave expanding day 15 to 37 was CD4+-biased; contracting clones were balanced. Pre-infection memory showed some responding clones, and this suggested that cross-reactive memory joined.

The chain combines TRBV6-1 with TRBJ2-7, with unresolved D. The sequencing sample was made of PBMCs or a T cell subset sorted from them (not recorded which). This TCR was recovered from a young man who had mild COVID-19 (a few samples of this study predate the infection). Cell type and time point are not known. In DNA form, the CDR3 reads TGTGCCAGCAGTGGAGACTCTTCCTCCTACGAGCAGTACTTC. It encodes CASSGDSSSYEQYF.